A selection of T cell receptor beta chains follows, all from one sample in a study of low-dose radiotherapy and immunotherapy resistance in tumors. TCRdb redid the calling of the reads with MiXCR, one entry per CDR3 protein. The repertoire consists of 100,000 or so distinct CDR3 sequences, with roughly 20% occurring once and the leading ten covering 4.1%. The sequencing here drew on PBMCs, taken after low-dose radiotherapy plus immunotherapy. These receptors were taken from a male donor with prostate cancer. Both conserved end residues are part of each CDR3. The order of the fields is clone size, V gene, J gene, D gene, CDR3 DNA, CDR3 protein. A D gene is named only where the DNA matches it firmly. Clone size is shown for a subset of rows, as once, few, many or a class of expanded clone.

abundance: many; v_gene: TRBV9; j_gene: TRBJ2-3; d_gene: -; CDR3nt: TGTGCCAGCCGGGGTACAGATACGCAGTATTTT; CDR3aa: CASRGTDTQYF
abundance: many; v_gene: TRBV11-2; j_gene: TRBJ2-1; d_gene: -; CDR3nt: TGTGCCAGCAGGCGAGCTAGCGCAAACAATGAGCAGTTCTTC; CDR3aa: CASRRASANNEQFF
abundance: many; v_gene: TRBV6-2/TRBV6-3; j_gene: TRBJ2-3; d_gene: -; CDR3nt: TGTGCTTCCTACCGGGGAGATACGCAGTATTTT; CDR3aa: CASYRGDTQYF
abundance: many; v_gene: TRBV6-2/TRBV6-3; j_gene: TRBJ2-2; d_gene: TRBD1; CDR3nt: TGTGCCAGCAGGAATAGACAGGGGACGAACACCGGGGAGCTGTTTTTT; CDR3aa: CASRNRQGTNTGELFF
abundance: many; v_gene: TRBV5-5; j_gene: TRBJ2-2; d_gene: TRBD1; CDR3nt: TGTGCCAGCAGCTTGGCGGGGACAGGGTTTCCCGGGGAGCTGTTTTTT; CDR3aa: CASSLAGTGFPGELFF
abundance: many; v_gene: TRBV18; j_gene: TRBJ2-5; d_gene: -; CDR3nt: TGTGCCAGCTCGTACGACACCGGGACAAATCTTCTCTTCGAGACCCAGTACTTC; CDR3aa: CASSYDTGTNLLFETQYF
abundance: many; v_gene: TRBV29-1; j_gene: TRBJ2-7; d_gene: -; CDR3nt: TGCAGCGTTAGGGACGGAACCTACGAGCAGTACTTC; CDR3aa: CSVRDGTYEQYF
abundance: many; v_gene: TRBV5-4; j_gene: TRBJ1-6; d_gene: TRBD1; CDR3nt: TGTGCCAGCAGCTTGGCTACAGGGGGTTTTTCACCCCTCCACTTT; CDR3aa: CASSLATGGFSPLHF
abundance: -; v_gene: TRBV5-1; j_gene: TRBJ2-5; d_gene: -; CDR3nt: TGCGCCAGCAGCTTGTTTGGAGAACAAGAGACCCAGTACTTC; CDR3aa: CASSLFGEQETQYF
abundance: many; v_gene: TRBV5-1; j_gene: TRBJ2-2; d_gene: -; CDR3nt: TGCGCCAGCAGCTCCCGGGACACAGACACCGGGGAGCTGTTTTTT; CDR3aa: CASSSRDTDTGELFF
abundance: many; v_gene: TRBV7-6; j_gene: TRBJ2-2; d_gene: TRBD2; CDR3nt: TGTGCCAGCAGCCCGCGACTAGCGGGGGACGCCGGGGAGCTGTTTTTT; CDR3aa: CASSPRLAGDAGELFF
abundance: few; v_gene: TRBV10-3; j_gene: TRBJ2-7; d_gene: -; CDR3nt: TGTGCCATCAGTGAGGTTAGGGAGTCCCTAGGAGGCGAGCAGTACTTC; CDR3aa: CAISEVRESLGGEQYF
abundance: -; v_gene: TRBV28; j_gene: TRBJ1-2; d_gene: -; CDR3nt: TGTGCCAGCAGTTTAAACAGGGGCTACACCTTC; CDR3aa: CASSLNRGYTF
abundance: -; v_gene: TRBV5-1; j_gene: TRBJ2-2; d_gene: -; CDR3nt: TGCGCCAGCAGCTTGATTAGGGAACCGAAGAACACCGGGGAGCTGTTTTTT; CDR3aa: CASSLIREPKNTGELFF
abundance: -; v_gene: TRBV6-2/TRBV6-3; j_gene: TRBJ1-6; d_gene: -; CDR3nt: TGTGCCAGCAGTTACTCGTTGAGCTCACCCCTCCACTTT; CDR3aa: CASSYSLSSPLHF
abundance: few; v_gene: TRBV27; j_gene: TRBJ2-7; d_gene: -; CDR3nt: TGTGCCAGCAGTTTGTCACGGGCGGGGACCCACGAGCAGTACTTC; CDR3aa: CASSLSRAGTHEQYF
abundance: many; v_gene: TRBV9; j_gene: TRBJ2-5; d_gene: -; CDR3nt: TGTGCCAGCAGCGCCATGTACCAAGAGACCCAGTACTTC; CDR3aa: CASSAMYQETQYF
abundance: many; v_gene: TRBV11-2; j_gene: TRBJ2-1; d_gene: -; CDR3nt: TGTGCCAGCAGCCCCACTAGCTTCAATGAGCAGTTCTTC; CDR3aa: CASSPTSFNEQFF
abundance: few; v_gene: TRBV28; j_gene: TRBJ2-2; d_gene: -; CDR3nt: TGTGCCAGCATGGCAGCCGGGGAGCTGTTTTTT; CDR3aa: CASMAAGELFF
abundance: many; v_gene: TRBV20-1; j_gene: TRBJ2-7; d_gene: TRBD1; CDR3nt: TGCAGTGCGATCCCCCCGCCTGGACAGGGGGGCGCCTCCTACGAGCAGTACTTC; CDR3aa: CSAIPPPGQGGASYEQYF
abundance: -; v_gene: TRBV5-1; j_gene: TRBJ2-2; d_gene: -; CDR3nt: TGCGCCAGCAACCCAGGGGTTTCCACCGGGGAGCTGTTTTTT; CDR3aa: CASNPGVSTGELFF
abundance: many; v_gene: TRBV7-9; j_gene: TRBJ1-5; d_gene: -; CDR3nt: TGTGCCAGCAGCTTAGTTAGTCTTACAGGGAAAAGAGGGGACGATCAGCCCCAGCATTTT; CDR3aa: CASSLVSLTGKRGDDQPQHF
abundance: many; v_gene: TRBV12-3/TRBV12-4; j_gene: TRBJ2-1; d_gene: TRBD2; CDR3nt: TGTGCCAGCAGTGGGGGAGGGGACAATGAGCAGTTCTTC; CDR3aa: CASSGGGDNEQFF
abundance: many; v_gene: TRBV7-6; j_gene: TRBJ1-2; d_gene: TRBD1; CDR3nt: TGTGCCAGCAGCTTCTCAGGGGGCGGGTATGGCTACACCTTC; CDR3aa: CASSFSGGGYGYTF
abundance: many; v_gene: TRBV4-2; j_gene: TRBJ1-1; d_gene: -; CDR3nt: TGTGCCAGCAGCCAAGATCAGCCGTACACTGAAGCTTTCTTT; CDR3aa: CASSQDQPYTEAFF
abundance: many; v_gene: TRBV5-6; j_gene: TRBJ2-5; d_gene: TRBD2; CDR3nt: TGTGCCAGCAGCTTGCAAGCGGGGGGGGAGACCCAGTACTTC; CDR3aa: CASSLQAGGETQYF
abundance: many; v_gene: TRBV5-4; j_gene: TRBJ2-7; d_gene: -; CDR3nt: TGTGCCAGCAGCCCCGGCGGGACACTCTCCTACGAGCAGTACTTC; CDR3aa: CASSPGGTLSYEQYF
abundance: -; v_gene: TRBV5-1; j_gene: TRBJ1-1; d_gene: -; CDR3nt: TGCGCCAGCAGCTTGGACACTAGGAACACTGAAGCTTTCTTT; CDR3aa: CASSLDTRNTEAFF
abundance: many; v_gene: TRBV20-1; j_gene: TRBJ2-3; d_gene: TRBD2; CDR3nt: TGCAGTGCTTCGGGGGGTAGCACAGATACGCAGTATTTT; CDR3aa: CSASGGSTDTQYF
abundance: many; v_gene: TRBV20-1; j_gene: TRBJ2-3; d_gene: -; CDR3nt: TGCAGTGTTCTCCCTGGCTTGGGGCTTACAGATACGCAGTATTTT; CDR3aa: CSVLPGLGLTDTQYF
abundance: many; v_gene: TRBV6-6; j_gene: TRBJ2-6; d_gene: -; CDR3nt: TGTGCCAGCAAGAGGGGGTGGTCCTCTGGGGCCAACGTCCTGACTTTC; CDR3aa: CASKRGWSSGANVLTF
abundance: -; v_gene: TRBV5-1; j_gene: TRBJ2-1; d_gene: TRBD2; CDR3nt: TGCGCCAGCAGCTTCGGCGGGACTAGCGGGTCCTACAATGAGCAGTTCTTC; CDR3aa: CASSFGGTSGSYNEQFF
abundance: many; v_gene: TRBV2; j_gene: TRBJ2-7; d_gene: -; CDR3nt: TGTGCCAGCAGTGAGGGGGACCTTTCGATCAACGAGCAGTACTTC; CDR3aa: CASSEGDLSINEQYF
abundance: many; v_gene: TRBV20-1; j_gene: TRBJ2-1; d_gene: -; CDR3nt: TGCAGTACATCCGTAAGGCAGACTGAGCAGTTCTTC; CDR3aa: CSTSVRQTEQFF
abundance: many; v_gene: TRBV7-2; j_gene: TRBJ2-2; d_gene: TRBD2; CDR3nt: TGTGCCAGCAGCTTAGTTGCTAGCGGGGGAGTCTCCGGGGAGCTGTTTTTT; CDR3aa: CASSLVASGGVSGELFF
abundance: many; v_gene: TRBV21-1; j_gene: TRBJ2-2; d_gene: -; CDR3nt: TGTGCCAGCAGCAAAGGGAAGTGGAGCGCGAACACCGGGGAGCTGTTTTTT; CDR3aa: CASSKGKWSANTGELFF
abundance: -; v_gene: TRBV7-6; j_gene: TRBJ2-7; d_gene: TRBD2; CDR3nt: TGTGCCAGCAGCTTAGTGGGGGGGAGGGAACCCTACGAGCAGTACTTC; CDR3aa: CASSLVGGREPYEQYF
abundance: many; v_gene: TRBV15; j_gene: TRBJ2-3; d_gene: -; CDR3nt: TGTGCCACCAGCAGAGACCGGGCGGGCACAGATACGCAGTATTTT; CDR3aa: CATSRDRAGTDTQYF
abundance: -; v_gene: TRBV27; j_gene: TRBJ1-2; d_gene: -; CDR3nt: TGTGCCAGCCGGCAGGTCTATGGCTACACCTTC; CDR3aa: CASRQVYGYTF
abundance: -; v_gene: TRBV28; j_gene: TRBJ2-1; d_gene: -; CDR3nt: TGTGCCTCAATTGACGGTAGCTCCTACAATGAGCAGTTCTTC; CDR3aa: CASIDGSSYNEQFF
abundance: many; v_gene: TRBV7-3; j_gene: TRBJ2-3; d_gene: TRBD2; CDR3nt: TGTGCCAGCAGCTTAGGGGCGGGGGGCGCAGATACGCAGTATTTT; CDR3aa: CASSLGAGGADTQYF
abundance: many; v_gene: TRBV7-9; j_gene: TRBJ2-3; d_gene: TRBD2; CDR3nt: TGTGCCCTTCCCCGCGGGGGGGGCGGAGATACGCAGTATTTT; CDR3aa: CALPRGGGGDTQYF
abundance: many; v_gene: TRBV6-2/TRBV6-3; j_gene: TRBJ2-6; d_gene: -; CDR3nt: TGTGCCAGCAGCGACAGGTCCCTCTCTGGGGCCAACGTCCTGACTTTC; CDR3aa: CASSDRSLSGANVLTF
abundance: many; v_gene: TRBV10-1; j_gene: TRBJ2-2; d_gene: -; CDR3nt: TGCGCCAGCAGTGAGTTGGAGGGCAGGGAAGACACCGGGGAGCTGTTTTTT; CDR3aa: CASSELEGREDTGELFF
abundance: -; v_gene: TRBV28; j_gene: TRBJ2-7; d_gene: TRBD1; CDR3nt: TGTGCCAGCACCGGACAGGCTAGGGAGCAGTACTTC; CDR3aa: CASTGQAREQYF
abundance: -; v_gene: TRBV29-1; j_gene: TRBJ2-1; d_gene: TRBD2; CDR3nt: TGCAGCGTCGAGGGACTAGCGTTCTACAATGAGCAGTTCTTC; CDR3aa: CSVEGLAFYNEQFF
abundance: many; v_gene: TRBV19; j_gene: TRBJ2-3; d_gene: TRBD2; CDR3nt: TGTGCCAGTAGTATAGCGGGGGACGCGGGAGTCGATACGCAGTATTTT; CDR3aa: CASSIAGDAGVDTQYF
abundance: many; v_gene: TRBV4-2; j_gene: TRBJ2-1; d_gene: TRBD2; CDR3nt: TGTGCCAGCAGCCACAAAGCGGGGGAGCAGTTCTTC; CDR3aa: CASSHKAGEQFF
abundance: many; v_gene: TRBV6-1; j_gene: TRBJ2-1; d_gene: TRBD2; CDR3nt: TGTGCCAGCACCCCCGGGGGGGATGAGCAGTTCTTC; CDR3aa: CASTPGGDEQFF
abundance: -; v_gene: TRBV7-2; j_gene: TRBJ2-7; d_gene: TRBD1; CDR3nt: TGTGCCAGCAGCCCTAGACCCCCGGACAGGGCCTACGAGCAGTACTTC; CDR3aa: CASSPRPPDRAYEQYF
abundance: many; v_gene: TRBV7-8; j_gene: TRBJ1-6; d_gene: -; CDR3nt: TGTGCCAGCAGCCCTGCCGGGGGGAACTCACCCCTCCACTTT; CDR3aa: CASSPAGGNSPLHF
abundance: few; v_gene: TRBV13; j_gene: TRBJ2-7; d_gene: TRBD2; CDR3nt: TGTGCCAGCAGACTTAGCGGGGGCTACGAGCAGTACTTC; CDR3aa: CASRLSGGYEQYF
abundance: many; v_gene: TRBV20-1; j_gene: TRBJ1-2; d_gene: TRBD1; CDR3nt: TGCAGTGCTGCACGGGACAGGGGGGACTATGGCTACACCTTC; CDR3aa: CSAARDRGDYGYTF
abundance: once; v_gene: TRBV18; j_gene: TRBJ1-2; d_gene: -; CDR3nt: TGTGCCAGCTCACCAGGGGACGACTATGGCTACACCTTC; CDR3aa: CASSPGDDYGYTF